Listed below are T cell receptor beta chains from one sample, sequenced in a study of CD8 T cells in Susac syndrome. TCRdb used MiXCR to reprocess the immunoSEQ multiplex PCR reads, holding one entry per CDR3 protein. The repertoire has some 120,000 distinct CDR3 sequences, roughly 92% of them found once; the top ten carry roughly 0.12%. The sample consisted of CD8+ T cells from PBMCs. These receptors all come from a human donor in good health. The CDR3 runs from the conserved cysteine through the conserved F or W. A D gene is named only where the DNA matches it firmly. The listing skips clone size in some rows; elsewhere it reads once, few, many or a size class.

v_call: TRBV5-6; clone_size: .; d_call: TRBD1; j_call: TRBJ2-7; cdr3_aa: CASTGTGPNEQYF; cdr3_nt: TGTGCCAGCACCGGGACAGGGCCCAACGAGCAGTACTTC
v_call: TRBV7-7; clone_size: .; d_call: .; j_call: TRBJ2-1; cdr3_aa: CASSLEVGSYNEQFF; cdr3_nt: TGTGCCAGCAGCTTAGAAGTTGGATCCTACAATGAGCAGTTCTTC
v_call: TRBV7-2; clone_size: .; d_call: .; j_call: TRBJ1-2; cdr3_aa: CASSLATNGYTF; cdr3_nt: TGTGCCAGCAGCTTAGCCACGAATGGCTACACCTTC
v_call: TRBV14; clone_size: .; d_call: .; j_call: TRBJ2-3; cdr3_aa: CASSQMGGSRTDTQYF; cdr3_nt: TGTGCCAGCAGCCAAATGGGCGGGTCGCGCACAGATACGCAGTATTTT
v_call: TRBV20-1; clone_size: .; d_call: .; j_call: TRBJ2-2; cdr3_aa: CSARVGGVTGELFF; cdr3_nt: TGCAGTGCTAGAGTTGGAGGAGTCACCGGGGAGCTGTTTTTT
v_call: TRBV29-1; clone_size: .; d_call: .; j_call: TRBJ1-3; cdr3_aa: CSSGGDGNTIYF; cdr3_nt: TGCAGCTCCGGAGGAGACGGAAACACCATATATTTT
v_call: TRBV7-7; clone_size: .; d_call: TRBD2; j_call: TRBJ2-5; cdr3_aa: CASSLGPTSGRNQETQYF; cdr3_nt: TGTGCCAGCAGCTTAGGTCCGACTAGCGGGAGGAACCAAGAGACCCAGTACTTC
v_call: TRBV29-1; clone_size: .; d_call: .; j_call: TRBJ2-3; cdr3_aa: CSVEELVGDTQYF; cdr3_nt: TGCAGCGTTGAAGAGCTAGTTGGAGATACGCAGTATTTT
v_call: TRBV7-8; clone_size: .; d_call: .; j_call: TRBJ1-1; cdr3_aa: CASSLTGLRGMNTEAFF; cdr3_nt: TGTGCCAGCAGCTTAACAGGGCTAAGGGGTATGAACACTGAAGCTTTCTTT
v_call: TRBV5-1; clone_size: .; d_call: TRBD1; j_call: TRBJ1-1; cdr3_aa: CASSATGGNRDEAFF; cdr3_nt: TGCGCCAGCAGCGCGACAGGGGGCAACAGAGATGAAGCTTTCTTT
v_call: TRBV6-2/TRBV6-3; clone_size: .; d_call: TRBD1; j_call: TRBJ2-2; cdr3_aa: CASTRTGDTGELFF; cdr3_nt: TGTGCCAGCACCAGGACAGGGGACACCGGGGAGCTGTTTTTT
v_call: TRBV9; clone_size: .; d_call: TRBD2; j_call: TRBJ2-1; cdr3_aa: CASTVGSGSIVEQFF; cdr3_nt: TGTGCCAGCACCGTTGGTAGCGGGAGTATCGTTGAGCAGTTCTTC
v_call: TRBV7-2; clone_size: .; d_call: .; j_call: TRBJ2-7; cdr3_aa: CASSRKDAPYEQYF; cdr3_nt: TGTGCCAGCAGCCGAAAGGACGCTCCCTACGAGCAGTACTTC
v_call: TRBV10-3; clone_size: .; d_call: TRBD1; j_call: TRBJ1-2; cdr3_aa: CAISPDRDGYTF; cdr3_nt: TGTGCCATCAGTCCGGACAGGGACGGCTACACCTTC
v_call: TRBV20-1; clone_size: .; d_call: .; j_call: TRBJ2-2; cdr3_aa: CSARDTTRNTGELFF; cdr3_nt: TGCAGTGCTAGAGATACAACAAGGAACACCGGGGAGCTGTTTTTT
v_call: TRBV2; clone_size: .; d_call: .; j_call: TRBJ1-1; cdr3_aa: CASSLLGVLGEAFF; cdr3_nt: TGTGCCAGCTCCCTCCTTGGGGTCTTGGGTGAAGCTTTCTTT
v_call: TRBV13; clone_size: .; d_call: .; j_call: TRBJ1-1; cdr3_aa: CASSYGPSPEAFF; cdr3_nt: TGTGCCAGCAGCTACGGGCCGAGCCCTGAAGCTTTCTTT
v_call: TRBV7-3; clone_size: .; d_call: TRBD2; j_call: TRBJ2-1; cdr3_aa: CASSPHWTSGSPHEQFF; cdr3_nt: TGTGCCAGCAGCCCCCACTGGACTAGCGGGAGCCCCCATGAGCAGTTCTTC
v_call: TRBV9; clone_size: .; d_call: TRBD1; j_call: TRBJ1-2; cdr3_aa: CASSASLQGAFDGYTF; cdr3_nt: TGTGCCAGCAGCGCGAGTTTACAGGGGGCATTCGATGGCTACACCTTC
v_call: TRBV12-3/TRBV12-4; clone_size: .; d_call: TRBD1; j_call: TRBJ1-2; cdr3_aa: CASSGLPGQGGYGYTF; cdr3_nt: TGTGCCAGCAGTGGACTACCGGGACAGGGAGGGTATGGCTACACCTTC
v_call: TRBV18; clone_size: .; d_call: .; j_call: TRBJ1-1; cdr3_aa: CASSPSRQTMNTEAFF; cdr3_nt: TGTGCCAGCTCACCATCTCGACAGACCATGAACACTGAAGCTTTCTTT
v_call: TRBV5-1; clone_size: .; d_call: .; j_call: TRBJ1-2; cdr3_aa: CASSLGTAGQGYGYTF; cdr3_nt: TGCGCCAGCAGCTTGGGGACAGCGGGTCAGGGCTATGGCTACACCTTC
v_call: TRBV7-2; clone_size: few; d_call: TRBD1; j_call: TRBJ2-7; cdr3_aa: CASSSDRAEQYF; cdr3_nt: TGTGCCAGCAGCTCGGACAGGGCCGAGCAGTACTTC
v_call: TRBV20-1; clone_size: .; d_call: TRBD2; j_call: TRBJ2-7; cdr3_aa: CSASGTSGRYEQYF; cdr3_nt: TGCAGTGCTAGCGGGACTAGCGGGAGGTACGAGCAGTACTTC
v_call: TRBV2; clone_size: .; d_call: .; j_call: TRBJ2-2; cdr3_aa: CASFYAGELFF; cdr3_nt: TGTGCCAGCTTTTACGCCGGGGAGCTGTTTTTT
v_call: TRBV7-3; clone_size: .; d_call: .; j_call: TRBJ2-3; cdr3_aa: CASSLTSGPDTQYF; cdr3_nt: TGTGCCAGCAGCTTAACTTCTGGCCCAGATACGCAGTATTTT
v_call: TRBV6-5; clone_size: once; d_call: .; j_call: TRBJ1-1; cdr3_aa: CASSLGTVNTEAFF; cdr3_nt: TGTGCCAGCAGTCTTGGGACGGTGAACACTGAAGCTTTCTTT
v_call: TRBV7-9; clone_size: .; d_call: .; j_call: TRBJ2-1; cdr3_aa: CASSQAMAGAWEQFF; cdr3_nt: TGTGCCAGCAGCCAAGCAATGGCTGGGGCGTGGGAGCAGTTCTTC
v_call: TRBV13; clone_size: .; d_call: .; j_call: TRBJ2-3; cdr3_aa: CASSLAATDTQFF; cdr3_nt: TGTGCCAGCAGCTTAGCCGCCACAGATACGCAGTTTTTT
v_call: TRBV6-5; clone_size: .; d_call: TRBD1; j_call: TRBJ2-7; cdr3_aa: CASSLTGVSSYEQYF; cdr3_nt: TGTGCCAGCAGTCTGACAGGGGTAAGCTCCTACGAGCAGTACTTC
v_call: TRBV7-8; clone_size: .; d_call: TRBD1; j_call: TRBJ1-5; cdr3_aa: CASSRAGTVEQPQHF; cdr3_nt: TGTGCCAGCAGCCGCGCGGGGACAGTGGAACAGCCCCAGCATTTT
v_call: TRBV4-2; clone_size: .; d_call: TRBD2; j_call: TRBJ2-1; cdr3_aa: CASSPKAGGSTEQFF; cdr3_nt: TGTGCCAGCAGCCCGAAGGCGGGAGGGTCAACTGAGCAGTTCTTC
v_call: TRBV6-1; clone_size: .; d_call: .; j_call: TRBJ2-7; cdr3_aa: CATENYEQYF; cdr3_nt: TGTGCCACCGAGAACTACGAGCAGTACTTC
v_call: TRBV27; clone_size: .; d_call: .; j_call: TRBJ1-6; cdr3_aa: CASSFSRARNSPLHF; cdr3_nt: TGTGCCAGCAGTTTTTCCAGGGCTCGTAATTCACCCCTCCACTTT
v_call: TRBV7-8; clone_size: .; d_call: .; j_call: TRBJ1-1; cdr3_aa: CASSLVPGSNTEAFF; cdr3_nt: TGTGCCAGCAGCTTAGTGCCGGGATCGAACACTGAAGCTTTCTTT
v_call: TRBV5-8; clone_size: .; d_call: .; j_call: TRBJ2-3; cdr3_aa: CASSPVGVDTQYF; cdr3_nt: TGTGCCAGCAGCCCTGTAGGGGTAGATACGCAGTATTTT
v_call: TRBV24-1; clone_size: .; d_call: TRBD1; j_call: TRBJ2-6; cdr3_aa: CATSSGTGGSGANVLTF; cdr3_nt: TGTGCCACCAGCTCCGGGACAGGAGGCTCTGGGGCCAACGTCCTGACTTTC
v_call: TRBV6-5; clone_size: once; d_call: .; j_call: TRBJ2-3; cdr3_aa: CASSYSVTATDTQYF; cdr3_nt: TGTGCCAGCAGTTACTCGGTGACGGCCACAGATACGCAGTATTTT
v_call: TRBV20-1; clone_size: .; d_call: .; j_call: TRBJ2-3; cdr3_aa: CSAADLKGGTDTQYF; cdr3_nt: TGCAGTGCTGCGGACTTGAAAGGCGGCACAGATACGCAGTATTTT
v_call: TRBV9; clone_size: .; d_call: .; j_call: TRBJ2-7; cdr3_aa: CASSVVQSLGEQYF; cdr3_nt: TGTGCCAGCAGCGTAGTACAGAGCCTCGGCGAGCAGTACTTC
v_call: TRBV7-2; clone_size: .; d_call: .; j_call: TRBJ2-5; cdr3_aa: CASSPAQGGRETQYF; cdr3_nt: TGTGCCAGCAGCCCCGCCCAGGGAGGTCGAGAGACCCAGTACTTC
v_call: TRBV27; clone_size: once; d_call: .; j_call: TRBJ2-7; cdr3_aa: CASSLIGGGKVF; cdr3_nt: TGTGCCAGCAGTTTAATAGGAGGAGGCAAGGTCTTC
v_call: TRBV5-1; clone_size: .; d_call: .; j_call: TRBJ2-7; cdr3_aa: CASSRQDPTYEQYF; cdr3_nt: TGCGCCAGCAGCCGACAGGATCCTACCTACGAGCAGTACTTC
v_call: TRBV5-1; clone_size: .; d_call: .; j_call: TRBJ2-7; cdr3_aa: CASSRDPNREEQYF; cdr3_nt: TGCGCCAGCAGCCGGGACCCTAACCGGGAGGAGCAGTACTTC
v_call: TRBV5-1; clone_size: .; d_call: .; j_call: TRBJ1-1; cdr3_aa: CASSLASVTEAFF; cdr3_nt: TGCGCCAGCAGCTTGGCCTCAGTTACTGAAGCTTTCTTT
v_call: TRBV11-2; clone_size: .; d_call: .; j_call: TRBJ1-6; cdr3_aa: CASSLEAVNSPLHF; cdr3_nt: TGTGCCAGCAGCTTAGAGGCGGTTAATTCACCCCTCCACTTT
v_call: TRBV5-6; clone_size: .; d_call: .; j_call: TRBJ1-3; cdr3_aa: CASSPGAGGNTIYF; cdr3_nt: TGTGCCAGCTCTCCGGGGGCCGGTGGAAACACCATATATTTT
v_call: TRBV3-1; clone_size: few; d_call: TRBD1; j_call: TRBJ2-1; cdr3_aa: CASSPGTASSNEQFF; cdr3_nt: TGTGCCAGCAGCCCCGGGACAGCTTCGAGCAATGAGCAGTTCTTC